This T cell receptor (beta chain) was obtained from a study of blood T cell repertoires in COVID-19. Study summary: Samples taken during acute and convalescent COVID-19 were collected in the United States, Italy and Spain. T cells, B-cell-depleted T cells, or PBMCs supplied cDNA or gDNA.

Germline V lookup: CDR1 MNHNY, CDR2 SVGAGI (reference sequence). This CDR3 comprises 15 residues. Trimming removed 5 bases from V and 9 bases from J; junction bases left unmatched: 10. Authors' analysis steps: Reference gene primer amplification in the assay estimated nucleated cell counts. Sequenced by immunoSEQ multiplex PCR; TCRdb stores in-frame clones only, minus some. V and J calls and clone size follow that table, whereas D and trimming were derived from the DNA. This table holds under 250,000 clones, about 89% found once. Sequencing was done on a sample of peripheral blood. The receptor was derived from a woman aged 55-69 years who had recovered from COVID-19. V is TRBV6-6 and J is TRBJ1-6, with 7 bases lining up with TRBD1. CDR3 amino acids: CASSTTGVGVSPLHF. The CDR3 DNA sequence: TGTGCCAGCAGTACCACAGGGGTTGGTGTTTCACCCCTCCACTTT.